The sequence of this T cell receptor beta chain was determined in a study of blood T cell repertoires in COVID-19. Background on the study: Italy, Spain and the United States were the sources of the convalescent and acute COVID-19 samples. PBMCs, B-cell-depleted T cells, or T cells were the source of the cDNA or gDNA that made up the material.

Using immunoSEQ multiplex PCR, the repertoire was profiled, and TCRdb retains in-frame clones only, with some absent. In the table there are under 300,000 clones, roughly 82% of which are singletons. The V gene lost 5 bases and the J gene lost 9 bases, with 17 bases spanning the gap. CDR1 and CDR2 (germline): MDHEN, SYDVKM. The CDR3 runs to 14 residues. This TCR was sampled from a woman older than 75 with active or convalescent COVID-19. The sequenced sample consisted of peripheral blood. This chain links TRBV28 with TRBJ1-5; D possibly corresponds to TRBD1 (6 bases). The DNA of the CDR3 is TGTGCCAGCAGTCCCGGGGGGCTCGGGGGGCCCCAGCATTTT. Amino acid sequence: CASSPGGLGGPQHF. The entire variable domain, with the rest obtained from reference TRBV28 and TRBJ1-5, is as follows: DVKVTQSSRYLVKRTGEKVFLECVQDMDHENMFWYRQDPGLGLRLIYFSYDVKMKEKGDIPEGYSVSREKKERFSLILESASTNQTSMYLCASSPGGLGGPQHFGDGTRLSIL.